This T cell receptor (beta chain) was recovered during a study of beta chain features in type 1 diabetes. The study reverse transcribed the entire isolated RNA, so it sequenced expressed TCRB transcripts. This table comes from immunoSEQ multiplex PCR, and its TCRdb copy is limited to in-frame clones, with some not included. The data hold 300,000 to 400,000 clones, with 11% observed a single time. Cells sorted by CD45RO/CCR7/CD25/CD127/CD95/CD27 comprised CD4+ naive, central memory, regulatory and stem cell-like memory cells. This clone was seen a handful of times. This receptor was identified in a woman aged 25-40 years in good health. Sequencing was carried out using naive CD4+ T cells from blood.

CDR3 DNA sequence: TGCAGCGTTGAAGGGGGAACAGGGTTGGGGAGTGAAAAACTGTTTTTT. This sequence encodes CSVEGGTGLGSEKLFF. J is TRBJ1-4 and V is TRBV29-1, with D tentatively TRBD1 (6 bases). The V gene's germline CDR1 is SQVTM and CDR2 ANQGSEA. V lost 1 base and J lost 7, with 19 bases in between. This CDR3 has 16 residues.